A selection of T cell receptor beta chains follows, all from one sample in a study of cytomegalovirus exposure and HLA in healthy donors. The data were produced by immunoSEQ multiplex PCR, yet TCRdb's version contains in-frame clones alone and is incomplete. The profile shows about 160,000 clones, approximately 89% of them singletons. Input material: PBMCs. All receptors derive from a woman between 18 and 29 years old in good health and CMV-seropositive. The CDR3 runs from the conserved cysteine through the conserved F or W. Each record gives: J gene, clone size, D gene, V gene, CDR3 protein, CDR3 DNA. A D gene is named only where the DNA matches it firmly. Clone size is stated in some rows and not others, as once, few, many or a class when expanded.

J gene: TRBJ2-7; clone size: NA; D gene: NA; V gene: TRBV19; CDR3 protein: CASSARGGTYEQYF; CDR3 DNA: TGTGCCAGTAGCGCACGAGGCGGAACCTACGAGCAGTACTTC
J gene: TRBJ2-7; clone size: once; D gene: NA; V gene: TRBV7-9; CDR3 protein: CASSWTTGSYEQYF; CDR3 DNA: TGTGCCAGCAGCTGGACGACAGGCTCCTACGAGCAGTACTTC
J gene: TRBJ2-5; clone size: NA; D gene: NA; V gene: TRBV2; CDR3 protein: CASSEEGVMSSQYF; CDR3 DNA: TGTGCCAGCAGTGAAGAGGGGGTCATGTCGTCCCAGTACTTC
J gene: TRBJ1-4; clone size: NA; D gene: NA; V gene: TRBV18; CDR3 protein: CASSTGSNEKLFF; CDR3 DNA: TGTGCCAGCTCAACAGGGTCTAATGAAAAACTGTTTTTT
J gene: TRBJ2-7; clone size: once; D gene: TRBD1; V gene: TRBV28; CDR3 protein: CASRRTGGSYEQYF; CDR3 DNA: TGTGCCAGCAGGAGGACAGGGGGGTCCTACGAGCAGTACTTC
J gene: TRBJ2-2; clone size: NA; D gene: NA; V gene: TRBV19; CDR3 protein: CASSMNRDGGELFF; CDR3 DNA: TGTGCCAGTAGTATGAACAGGGATGGCGGGGAGCTGTTTTTT
J gene: TRBJ2-2; clone size: NA; D gene: NA; V gene: TRBV5-1; CDR3 protein: CASSLFSDTGELFF; CDR3 DNA: TGCGCCAGCAGCTTGTTTTCCGACACCGGGGAGCTGTTTTTT
J gene: TRBJ2-1; clone size: NA; D gene: NA; V gene: TRBV6-6; CDR3 protein: CASSYGLVKSEQFF; CDR3 DNA: TGTGCCAGCAGTTACGGCCTAGTTAAGAGTGAGCAGTTCTTC
J gene: TRBJ1-1; clone size: NA; D gene: NA; V gene: TRBV7-2; CDR3 protein: CASSLGGGTEAFF; CDR3 DNA: TGTGCCAGCAGCTTAGGGGGGGGCACTGAAGCTTTCTTT
J gene: TRBJ2-5; clone size: NA; D gene: NA; V gene: TRBV5-1; CDR3 protein: CASSSQGGRETQYF; CDR3 DNA: TGCGCCAGCAGCTCACAGGGTGGTCGAGAGACCCAGTACTTC
J gene: TRBJ2-3; clone size: NA; D gene: NA; V gene: TRBV5-1; CDR3 protein: CASSLGEAQGGTQYF; CDR3 DNA: TGCGCCAGCAGCTTGGGGGAAGCCCAAGGGGGAACGCAGTATTTT
J gene: TRBJ2-5; clone size: NA; D gene: NA; V gene: TRBV5-3; CDR3 protein: CARSTSLGPQETQYF; CDR3 DNA: TGTGCCAGAAGCACCTCACTAGGCCCACAAGAGACCCAGTACTTC
J gene: TRBJ1-1; clone size: NA; D gene: TRBD1; V gene: TRBV28; CDR3 protein: CASSFQGTGYTEAFF; CDR3 DNA: TGTGCCAGCAGTTTTCAAGGGACAGGGTATACTGAAGCTTTCTTT
J gene: TRBJ2-1; clone size: NA; D gene: NA; V gene: TRBV6-5; CDR3 protein: CASSYTRSSSYNEQFF; CDR3 DNA: TGTGCCAGCAGTTACACACGATCTAGCTCCTACAATGAGCAGTTCTTC
J gene: TRBJ2-1; clone size: NA; D gene: TRBD2; V gene: TRBV18; CDR3 protein: CASSPPRTSGKNEQFF; CDR3 DNA: TGTGCCAGCTCACCCCCTAGGACTAGCGGGAAAAATGAGCAGTTCTTC
J gene: TRBJ2-7; clone size: NA; D gene: NA; V gene: TRBV9; CDR3 protein: CASSVRPDSPLSYEQYF; CDR3 DNA: TGTGCCAGCAGCGTTCGTCCTGACAGCCCCCTCTCCTACGAGCAGTACTTC
J gene: TRBJ2-2; clone size: NA; D gene: TRBD2; V gene: TRBV25-1; CDR3 protein: CASRRERDTGELFF; CDR3 DNA: TGTGCCAGCAGGCGGGAGAGGGACACCGGGGAGCTGTTTTTT
J gene: TRBJ2-6; clone size: NA; D gene: TRBD1; V gene: TRBV4-2; CDR3 protein: CASSQGVVGGVAGANVLTF; CDR3 DNA: TGTGCCAGCAGCCAAGGGGTGGTAGGGGGCGTTGCTGGGGCCAACGTCCTGACTTTC
J gene: TRBJ2-2; clone size: NA; D gene: NA; V gene: TRBV7-9; CDR3 protein: CASSLLANTGELFF; CDR3 DNA: TGTGCCAGCAGCTTACTGGCCAACACCGGGGAGCTGTTTTTT
J gene: TRBJ1-4; clone size: once; D gene: NA; V gene: TRBV5-1; CDR3 protein: CASSLGPPGFNEKLFF; CDR3 DNA: TGCGCCAGCAGCTTGGGTCCGCCGGGGTTTAATGAAAAACTGTTTTTT
J gene: TRBJ2-3; clone size: NA; D gene: NA; V gene: TRBV4-3; CDR3 protein: CASSRGLQTDTQYF; CDR3 DNA: TGCGCCAGCAGCCGAGGGCTTCAGACAGATACGCAGTATTTT
J gene: TRBJ2-7; clone size: NA; D gene: NA; V gene: TRBV7-7; CDR3 protein: CASSQGPAGAYEQYF; CDR3 DNA: TGTGCTAGCAGCCAGGGACCAGCGGGCGCCTACGAGCAGTACTTC
J gene: TRBJ1-5; clone size: NA; D gene: NA; V gene: TRBV15; CDR3 protein: CATNRQRNQPQHF; CDR3 DNA: TGTGCCACCAACCGACAACGTAATCAGCCCCAGCATTTT
J gene: TRBJ2-7; clone size: NA; D gene: NA; V gene: TRBV7-8; CDR3 protein: CASSRGTAYEQYF; CDR3 DNA: TGTGCCAGCAGCAGGGGGACGGCCTACGAGCAGTACTTC
J gene: TRBJ1-1; clone size: once; D gene: NA; V gene: TRBV5-1; CDR3 protein: CASSLEGLNTEAFF; CDR3 DNA: TGCGCCAGCAGCTTGGAGGGGTTGAACACTGAAGCTTTCTTT
J gene: TRBJ1-1; clone size: NA; D gene: NA; V gene: TRBV19; CDR3 protein: CASSIRGPEAFF; CDR3 DNA: TGTGCCAGTAGTATACGGGGTCCTGAAGCTTTCTTT
J gene: TRBJ1-2; clone size: few; D gene: NA; V gene: TRBV28; CDR3 protein: CASSPPENYGYTF; CDR3 DNA: TGTGCCAGCAGTCCCCCCGAGAACTATGGCTACACCTTC
J gene: TRBJ1-1; clone size: NA; D gene: TRBD1; V gene: TRBV7-9; CDR3 protein: CASSFPLGQGNTEAFF; CDR3 DNA: TGTGCCAGCAGCTTCCCCCTAGGACAGGGGAACACTGAAGCTTTCTTT
J gene: TRBJ1-1; clone size: once; D gene: NA; V gene: TRBV4-1; CDR3 protein: CASSQGFQGTEAFF; CDR3 DNA: TGCGCCAGCAGCCAAGGATTCCAGGGGACCGAAGCTTTCTTT
J gene: TRBJ2-3; clone size: NA; D gene: NA; V gene: TRBV18; CDR3 protein: CASSPTTGTDTQYF; CDR3 DNA: TGTGCCAGCTCACCCACGACAGGCACAGATACGCAGTATTTT
J gene: TRBJ2-1; clone size: NA; D gene: TRBD2; V gene: TRBV4-1; CDR3 protein: CASSQDLSGRRSYNEQFF; CDR3 DNA: TGCGCCAGCAGCCAAGACCTAAGCGGGAGGCGCTCCTACAATGAGCAGTTCTTC
J gene: TRBJ2-5; clone size: NA; D gene: NA; V gene: TRBV7-2; CDR3 protein: CASSLAGDSQETQYF; CDR3 DNA: TGTGCCAGCAGCTTAGCGGGTGACAGCCAAGAGACCCAGTACTTC
J gene: TRBJ2-7; clone size: NA; D gene: TRBD1; V gene: TRBV10-3; CDR3 protein: CAISRDRGYEQYF; CDR3 DNA: TGTGCCATCAGTCGGGACAGGGGCTACGAGCAGTACTTC
J gene: TRBJ1-5; clone size: few; D gene: NA; V gene: TRBV10-3; CDR3 protein: CAISEYTTNQPQHF; CDR3 DNA: TGTGCCATCAGTGAGTACACTACCAATCAGCCCCAGCATTTT
J gene: TRBJ2-5; clone size: NA; D gene: NA; V gene: TRBV5-1; CDR3 protein: CASSFGLGGQETQYF; CDR3 DNA: TGCGCCAGCAGCTTCGGTTTGGGGGGCCAAGAGACCCAGTACTTC
J gene: TRBJ1-1; clone size: NA; D gene: NA; V gene: TRBV7-8; CDR3 protein: CASSRSRDPNTEAFF; CDR3 DNA: TGTGCCAGCAGCAGAAGCCGGGATCCGAACACTGAAGCTTTCTTT
J gene: TRBJ2-3; clone size: NA; D gene: NA; V gene: TRBV4-3; CDR3 protein: CASSQLAEGQGDTQYF; CDR3 DNA: TGCGCCAGCAGCCAATTAGCGGAGGGGCAAGGAGATACGCAGTATTTT
J gene: TRBJ2-1; clone size: NA; D gene: TRBD2; V gene: TRBV29-1; CDR3 protein: CSVEDLIGRPRGNEQFF; CDR3 DNA: TGCAGCGTTGAAGATCTGATCGGGAGGCCCCGGGGCAATGAGCAGTTCTTC
J gene: TRBJ1-2; clone size: NA; D gene: TRBD1; V gene: TRBV7-9; CDR3 protein: CASSFQGADGYTF; CDR3 DNA: TGTGCCAGCAGCTTTCAGGGGGCGGATGGCTACACCTTC